These 22 T cell receptor beta chains originate from one sample sequenced in a study of OX40 agonist ivuxolimab in advanced cancers. TCRdb keeps only in-frame clones here, not all; method: immunoSEQ multiplex PCR. The table lists 60,000 to 70,000 clones, around 86% of them singletons. The sequenced sample was CD4+ or CD8+ T cells sorted from blood, obtained in a trial of the OX40 agonist ivuxolimab. These receptors were obtained from an adult with an advanced solid tumor such as melanoma, head and neck, liver or kidney cancer.

CDR3 bases: TGTGCCAGCAGACTCGTAGGGGGAGTGGGCGAGACCCAGTACTTC. It encodes CASRLVGGVGETQYF. The genes are TRBV2 and TRBJ2-5; TRBD1 might be the D (6 bases). Germline CDR1 is SNHLY and CDR2 is FYNNEI. Trimming took 6 bases from V and 5 from J, leaving 19 bases between them. The CDR3 is made up of 15 amino acids.

The J gene is TRBJ2-2, the V gene TRBV29-1, with 7 bases fitting TRBD1. With 5 bases clipped from V and 8 bases from J, the junction kept 8 bases outside the gene matches. The CDR3 has 13 amino acids. The germline CDR1 and CDR2 sequences are SQVTM and ANQGSEA. This CDR3 reads CSVRVGGEGELFF. CDR3 bases: TGCAGCGTTAGGGTAGGGGGCGAGGGGGAGCTGTTTTTT.

V is TRBV11-2 and J is TRBJ2-7; tentative D call: TRBD1 (5 bases). Per germline, CDR1 SGHAT and CDR2 FQNNGV. The CDR3 consists of 17 residues. V was pared by 5 bases and J by 0 bases, with 20 bases between. The CDR3 sequence: CASSLGQMGQSSYEQYF. The DNA for the CDR3 is TGTGCCAGCAGCCTAGGGCAGATGGGGCAATCCTCCTACGAGCAGTACTTC.

The genes are TRBV27 and TRBJ2-7, with 7 bases that match TRBD1. This CDR3 is built from 13 residues. The V gene's germline CDR1 is MNHEY and CDR2 SMNVEV (reference sequence). Trimming cost V 1 base and J 6 bases; bases outside gene matches: 3. CDR3 protein: CASSLYRGSEQYF. The CDR3, as DNA: TGTGCCAGCAGTTTATACAGGGGTAGCGAGCAGTACTTC.

The rearrangement joins TRBV27 to TRBJ1-1; 7 positions agree with TRBD1. The CDR3 consists of 14 residues. In germline, CDR1 is MNHEY, CDR2 SMNVEV (reference sequence). V shed 2 bases and J 6 bases; nucleotides not matched to a gene: 6. The CDR3, as DNA: TGTGCCAGCAGTTTAGGGGACAGACGATCTGAAGCTTTCTTT. Translating gives CASSLGDRRSEAFF.

The genes are TRBV25-1 and TRBJ1-4, with 7 bases identical to TRBD1. The CDR3 runs to 13 residues. Germline V gene lookup returns CDR1 MGHDK and CDR2 SYGVNS. The J segment lost 8 bases and the V segment lost 6 bases, leaving 6 bases of the junction unmatched. The CDR3 region is CASSGQVGEKLFF. The CDR3 DNA follows: TGTGCCAGCAGCGGACAGGTTGGGGAAAAACTGTTTTTT.

This rearrangement joins TRBV11-2 to TRBJ1-4, with D possibly being TRBD1 (6 bases). The V end lost 2 bases, the J end lost 13 bases, and 11 bases lay between the germline ends. The germline V gene encodes CDR1 SGHAT and CDR2 FQNNGV. The CDR3 is 12 amino acids. The CDR3 loop is CASSLSGGLLFF. The CDR3 DNA reads as TGTGCCAGCAGCTTATCCGGGGGGCTACTGTTTTTT.

The chain employs TRBV10-3 and TRBJ2-2, with TRBD2 as a possible D gene (6 bases). The ends were cut back, 6 bases at V and 8 bases at J, with 16 bases in the middle. The germline gives CDR1 ENHRY, CDR2 SYGVKD. The CDR3 totals 14 residues. CDR3 nucleotides: TGTGCCATCAGACTCGGGGGAGAGAGGGGGGAGCTGTTTTTT. Translating it yields CAIRLGGERGELFF.

The chain uses TRBV6-1 and TRBJ1-1, with D maybe TRBD1 (6 bases). Germline CDR1 MNHNS, CDR2 SASEGT. This CDR3 has 11 amino acids. The V gene lost 5 bases and the J gene lost 11 bases, with 12 bases spanning the gap. The CDR3 protein is CASSINRVAFF. The DNA for the CDR3 is TGTGCCAGCAGTATTAACAGGGTTGCTTTCTTT.

This chain links TRBV6-1 with TRBJ2-2, with D maybe TRBD1 (6 bases). This CDR3 contains 15 residues. With 4 bases removed from V and 4 bases from J, the gap between germline ends came to 13 bases. Looked up from germline, CDR1 is MNHNS and CDR2 is SASEGT. The CDR3 region has the DNA TGTGCCAGCAGTGGATCAGGGGCGGGCACCGGGGAGCTGTTTTTT. It specifies CASSGSGAGTGELFF.

The V gene is TRBV30, the J gene TRBJ1-6; a possible D gene is TRBD1 (5 bases). This CDR3 is 13 amino acids long. Looked up from germline, CDR1 is GTSNPN and CDR2 is SVGIG (reference sequence). The ends were cut back, 2 bases at V and 9 bases at J, with 11 bases in the middle. The CDR3 DNA reads as TGTGCCTGGAGTTCAGGGATCCGTTCACCCCTCCACTTT. Translating it yields CAWSSGIRSPLHF.

V and J are TRBV29-1 and TRBJ2-1, with D perhaps matching TRBD2 (6 bases). This CDR3 is built from 14 residues. V lost 6 bases and J 5 bases, leaving 17 bases between the germline ends. The germline CDR1 and CDR2 sequences are SQVTM and ANQGSEA. The CDR3 coding sequence is TGCAGCGTGGGGGGAAGACAGCCGAACAATGAGCAGTTCTTC. Residues: CSVGGRQPNNEQFF.

This clone was seen a few times. The chain uses TRBV28 and TRBJ2-7; a possible D gene is TRBD1 (5 bases). This CDR3 is 14 amino acids long. CDR1 is MDHEN, CDR2 SYDVKM, per germline. V dropped 9 bases and J dropped 2 bases, with 17 bases sitting between them. CDR3 loop: CASSRTDTTYEQYF. The CDR3 nucleotides are TGTGCCAGTTCTAGGACGGACACAACCTACGAGCAGTACTTC.

The chain joins TRBV19 to TRBJ2-1; 9 positions agree with TRBD2. Germline CDR1 and CDR2: LNHDA and SQIVND (reference sequence). The ends lost 3 bases at V and 4 bases at J; junction bases unmatched: 10. There are 17 residues in the CDR3. The CDR3 DNA reads TGTGCCAGTAGTATTTCCCATGCGGGAGGGACGTACAATGAGCAGTTCTTC. Protein product: CASSISHAGGTYNEQFF.

This chain connects TRBV28 to TRBJ1-4; no definite D call. Trimming left V 4 bases short and J 0 bases short, with 6 bases between. There are 14 residues in the CDR3. Germline V gene data show CDR1 as MDHEN and CDR2 as SYDVKM. Written as DNA, the CDR3 is TGTGCCAGCAGTTCGGATGCAACTAATGAAAAACTGTTTTTT. Residues: CASSSDATNEKLFF.

This clone has just a few counts. The chain uses TRBV19 and TRBJ2-3, with a tentative D call TRBD2 (5 bases). The CDR3 spans 14 residues. Germline V gives CDR1 LNHDA, CDR2 SQIVND (reference sequence). Trimming took 6 bases from V and 1 from J, leaving 11 bases between them. The CDR3 spells CASRAVMGTDTQYF. The CDR3 bases are TGTGCCAGTAGAGCGGTTATGGGCACAGATACGCAGTATTTT.

This clone appeared a few times. V usage is TRBV28 and J usage is TRBJ2-1; 12 nucleotides agree with TRBD2. V trimming: 5 bases; J trimming: 7 bases; junction bases outside the gene matches: 6. Germline lookup yields CDR1 MDHEN and CDR2 SYDVKM. CDR3 length: 15 residues. CDR3 bases: TGTGCCAGCAGTCCCAGGACTAGCGGGAAAAATGAGCAGTTCTTC. It codes for CASSPRTSGKNEQFF.

The chain combines TRBV11-1 with TRBJ2-3; D may be TRBD1 or TRBD2 (5 bases each). This CDR3 is 15 amino acids long. Looked up from germline, CDR1 is SGHAT and CDR2 is FQDESV (reference sequence). Trimming shortened V by 4 bases and J by 3 bases, and 14 bases separated the two germline ends. CDR3 bases: TGTGCCAGCAGCTCGCAGGGAGCTGGTACAGATACGCAGTATTTT. Translated, it gives CASSSQGAGTDTQYF.

The V gene is TRBV2, the J gene TRBJ1-2; D possibly corresponds to TRBD1 (6 bases). Trimming left V 4 bases short and J 6 bases short, with 18 bases between. This CDR3 is 15 amino acids long. Germline assignment: CDR1 SNHLY and CDR2 FYNNEI. The chain's CDR3 is CASSAGLTGNHGYTF. CDR3 bases: TGTGCCAGCAGTGCCGGACTAACAGGGAATCATGGCTACACCTTC.

The J gene is TRBJ1-3, the V gene TRBV6-1; the D is unclear. V lost 8 bases to trimming and J lost 1 base, with 15 bases between them. Germline V lookup: CDR1 MNHNS, CDR2 SASEGT. CDR3 length equals 15 residues. The CDR3 nucleotides read TGTGCCAGCTTTCAGGCAGCCAATTCTGGAAACACCATATATTTT. Its translation: CASFQAANSGNTIYF.

The rearrangement joins TRBV2 to TRBJ2-7, with 8 bases identical to TRBD2. The V gene's germline CDR1 is SNHLY and CDR2 FYNNEI. CDR3 length equals 14 residues. V lost 6 bases to trimming and J lost 3 bases; unmatched junction nucleotides: 7. CDR3 coding DNA: TGTGCCAGCAGGGGGGCGGGAGGAGGCTACGAGCAGTACTTC. It specifies CASRGAGGGYEQYF.

The chain couples TRBV7-6 to TRBJ2-1, with D unresolved. The V gene lost 5 bases and the J gene lost 9 bases, with 17 bases spanning the gap. Looked up from germline, CDR1 is SGHVS and CDR2 is FNYEAQ. This CDR3 has 14 amino acids. This CDR3 reads CASSPIVELTEQFF. In DNA form, the CDR3 reads TGTGCCAGCAGCCCGATTGTCGAGTTGACTGAGCAGTTCTTC.